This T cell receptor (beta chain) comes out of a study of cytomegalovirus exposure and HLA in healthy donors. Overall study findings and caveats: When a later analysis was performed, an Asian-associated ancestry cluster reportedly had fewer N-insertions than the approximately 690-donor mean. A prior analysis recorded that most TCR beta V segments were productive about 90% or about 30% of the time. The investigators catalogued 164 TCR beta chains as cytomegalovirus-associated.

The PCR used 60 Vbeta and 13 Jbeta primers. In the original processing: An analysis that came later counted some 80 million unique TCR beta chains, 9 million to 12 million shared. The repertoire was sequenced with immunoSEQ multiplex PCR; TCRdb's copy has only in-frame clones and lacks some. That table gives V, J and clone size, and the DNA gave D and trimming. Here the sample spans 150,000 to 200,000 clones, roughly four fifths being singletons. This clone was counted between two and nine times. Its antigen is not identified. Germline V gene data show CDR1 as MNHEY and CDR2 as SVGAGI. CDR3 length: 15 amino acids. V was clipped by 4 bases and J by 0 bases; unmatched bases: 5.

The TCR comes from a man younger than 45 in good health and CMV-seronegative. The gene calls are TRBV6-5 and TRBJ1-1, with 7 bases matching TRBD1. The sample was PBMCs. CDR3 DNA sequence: TGTGCCAGCAGTTCCCCGGGGACAGTGAACACTGAAGCTTTCTTT. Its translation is CASSSPGTVNTEAFF.